The TCR beta chain described here comes from a study of PD-L1 blockade in urothelial cancer. Germline loops: CDR1 MNHEY, CDR2 SVGAGI. CDR3 size: 15 residues. The ends were cut back, 0 bases at V and 9 bases at J, with 15 bases in the middle. Documented time point: pretreatment peripheral blood. Libraries were prepared by immunoSEQ multiplex PCR; TCRdb keeps only in-frame clonotypes and omits some of them. The data hold fewer than 60,000 clones, with around 80% observed a single time. This receptor was obtained from a man between 65 and 85 years old with urothelial cancer. The sequenced sample was PBMCs, obtained around atezolizumab (anti-PD-L1) treatment. The chain is built from TRBV6-5 and TRBJ1-3; maybe TRBD1 (5 bases). CDR3 loop: CASSYSYRSESTIYF. The CDR3 DNA is TGTGCCAGCAGTTACTCGTACAGGTCGGAGAGCACCATATATTTT.